This TCR beta chain is drawn from a study of T cell responses to AZD1222 COVID-19 vaccine. Study-wide results and caveats: Dominant at 160-218 and 743-854, vaccine-associated CD4 TCRs also spanned spike.

The CDR3 totals 15 residues. CDR1 and CDR2 (germline): LNHDA, SQIVND (reference sequence). V was pared by 7 bases and J by 5 bases, with 11 bases of the junction left unmatched. As for this clone: What it binds is not known.

Assay used: immunoSEQ multiplex PCR; TCRdb lists only in-frame clones, some missing. The sample holds around 200,000 clones, approximately 91% seen once. The sequenced sample was peripheral blood, obtained on day 0 of AZD1222 vaccination. The chain has TRBV19 and TRBJ1-1; 9 nucleotides match TRBD1. The TCR originated in an adult in good health. CDR3 protein: CASTTRTGEGTEAFF. For the CDR3, the DNA is TGTGCCAGTACTACCCGGACAGGGGAAGGAACTGAAGCTTTCTTT.